This T cell receptor beta chain originates from a study of blood T cell repertoires in COVID-19. Trimming cost V 6 bases and J 4 bases, with 6 bases left between them. CDR1 KGHDR and CDR2 SFDVKD come from the germline V gene. CDR3 length equals 12 residues. Clones were sequenced by immunoSEQ multiplex PCR, and TCRdb holds only the in-frame ones, with some missing. The table includes fewer than 400,000 clones, roughly 89% detected once. The TCR sequence derives from a man in his sixties who had recovered from COVID-19. Sequenced input: PBMCs or T cells enriched from blood (not recorded which). The chain joins TRBV24-1 to TRBJ2-1; a weak D match, TRBD2 (5 bases). The CDR3 DNA follows: TGTGCCACCAGTCCGGGATACAATGAGCAGTTCTTC. Translation: CATSPGYNEQFF.